These 30 T cell receptor beta chains originate from one sample sequenced in a study of CD8+ T cells in alopecia areata. RNA was isolated and reverse transcribed to cDNA, the sequencing template. Only in-frame clones appear in the TCRdb table, and some are missing; sequencing was by immunoSEQ multiplex PCR. The repertoire holds roughly 150,000 clones, 55% seen once, with under 5.5% in the top ten. The sample taken for sequencing was CD4+ T cells sorted from blood. The origin of the receptors is a human donor in good health.

As for this clone: At one of its ends the junction is not consistent with the germline gene, which may arise from a read error. Other DNA sequences of this sample code for an identical CDR3. The chain employs TRBV30 and TRBJ2-3, with no clear D. This CDR3 spans 11 amino acids. CDR1 is GTSNPN, CDR2 SVGIG, per germline (reference sequence). The CDR3 reads CAWSGADTQYF. DNA of the CDR3: TGTGCCTGGAGTGGAGCAGATACGCAGTACTTT.

The CDR3, as DNA: TGCGCCAGCAGTTTCGGGGACTCAGATACGCAGTATTTT. As protein: CASSFGDSDTQYF. The chain couples TRBV5-1 to TRBJ2-3; perhaps TRBD2 as D (6 bases). The CDR3 loop spans 13 amino acids. Germline assignment: CDR1 SGHRS and CDR2 YFSETQ. Trimming took 5 bases from V and 4 from J, leaving 11 bases between them.

The rearrangement links TRBV30 to TRBJ2-1, with D tentatively TRBD1 (6 bases). The germline CDR1 and CDR2 sequences are GTSNPN and SVGIG (reference sequence). V lost 3 bases and J lost 2, with 8 bases in between. The CDR3 sequence is 13 residues long. CDR3 region: CAWSRGTYNEQFF. Written as DNA, the CDR3 is TGTGCCTGGAGCAGGGGCACCTACAATGAGCAGTTCTTC.

The chain employs TRBV29-1 and TRBJ2-1; 9 positions match TRBD2. This CDR3 is built from 15 residues. The V gene end was trimmed by 6 bases and the J gene end by 0 bases; junction bases not matched to a gene: 6. Germline CDR1 is SQVTM and CDR2 is ANQGSEA. This chain's CDR3 is CSVLSGRNSYNEQFF. The CDR3, as DNA: TGCAGCGTCCTTAGCGGGAGAAACTCCTACAATGAGCAGTTCTTC.

This chain uses TRBV15 with TRBJ2-3, with 13 bases identical to TRBD2. V was clipped by 2 bases and J by 5 bases; unmatched bases: 7. This CDR3 has 17 amino acids. Germline values: CDR1 LNHNV, CDR2 YYDKDF (reference sequence). The CDR3 sequence: CATSRTGLAGVGDTQYF. The CDR3 nucleotides are TGTGCCACCAGCAGAACCGGACTAGCGGGAGTAGGAGATACGCAGTATTTT.

This clone was counted once. This chain uses TRBV5-1 with TRBJ1-4; no clear D. The CDR3 loop spans 16 amino acids. The V end was cut by 0 bases, the J end by 0 bases, with 9 bases between. CDR1 and CDR2 from the germline V gene are SGHRS and YFSETQ. DNA of the CDR3: TGCGCCAGCAGCTTGGCCGCCGGGACAACTAATGAAAAACTGTTTTTT. This encodes CASSLAAGTTNEKLFF.

This clone occurred a few times. V usage is TRBV5-1 and J usage is TRBJ1-1; D is ambiguous. This CDR3 is 11 amino acids long. V lost 3 bases to trimming and J lost 3 bases, with 3 bases between them. Per germline, CDR1 SGHRS and CDR2 YFSETQ. Written as DNA, the CDR3 is TGCGCCAGCAGCTCGGACACTGAAGCTTTCTTT. It translates to CASSSDTEAFF.

The chain carries TRBV2 and TRBJ2-7; unclear D gene. The V end was cut by 7 bases, the J end by 4 bases, with 5 bases between. CDR1 is SNHLY, CDR2 FYNNEI, per germline. The CDR3 length is 10 residues. The CDR3 DNA is TGTGCCAGCACATATTACGAGCAGTACTTC. It translates to CASTYYEQYF.

The chain joins TRBV15 to TRBJ2-5, with TRBD1 as a possible D gene (5 bases). This CDR3 is built from 13 residues. V lost 7 bases and J lost 2, with 11 bases in between. Germline CDR1 reads LNHNV; CDR2 reads YYDKDF (reference sequence). CDR3 DNA: TGTGCCACCACCACACGGACACAAGAGACCCAGTACTTC. Residues: CATTTRTQETQYF.

The chain employs TRBV5-1 and TRBJ2-3, with D perhaps matching TRBD1 or TRBD2 (5 bases each). V lost 2 bases, J lost 3 bases, and 13 bases lay in between. The CDR3 totals 15 residues. The V gene's germline CDR1 is SGHRS and CDR2 YFSETQ. The CDR3 DNA reads as TGCGCCAGCAGCTTAAGAGGGGTAGGGACAGATACGCAGTATTTT. The encoded protein is CASSLRGVGTDTQYF.

In this sample, this clone turned up a few times. The chain has TRBV21-1 and TRBJ1-5; the tabulated D call, TRBD1, remains unverified against the DNA. TRBV21-1 represents a pseudogene. The CDR3 totals 14 residues. The CDR3, as DNA: TGTGCCAGCAGCCGGGACAGTAGCAATCAGCCCCAGCATTTT. Translation: CASSRDSSNQPQHF.

The gene calls are TRBV19 and TRBJ2-7; D gene ambiguous. The V gene lost 5 bases and the J gene lost 6 bases, with 14 bases spanning the gap. CDR1 LNHDA and CDR2 SQIVND come from the germline V gene (reference sequence). The CDR3 length is 13 residues. The CDR3 reads CASSYRRTAEQYF. The DNA for the CDR3 is TGTGCCAGTAGTTATCGACGGACGGCCGAGCAGTACTTC.

This chain uses TRBV4-1 with TRBJ2-1; 10 nucleotides agree with TRBD2. Per germline, CDR1 MGHRA and CDR2 YSYEKL. The ends lost 1 base at V and 7 bases at J; junction bases unmatched: 10. The length of the CDR3 is 17 residues. The CDR3 is CASSQAHVTSGTNEQFF. Here the CDR3 DNA reads TGCGCCAGCAGCCAAGCCCACGTTACTAGCGGGACGAATGAGCAGTTCTTC.

This clone was detected only a few times. The rearrangement uses TRBV29-1 and TRBJ2-2, with 10 positions matching TRBD2. In germline, CDR1 is SQVTM, CDR2 ANQGSEA. The CDR3 is 15 residues long. V gave up 6 bases and J gave up 1 base; unmatched junction bases: 5. This chain's CDR3 is CSVPLAGGNTGELFF. DNA for the CDR3: TGCAGCGTCCCTTTAGCGGGAGGGAACACCGGGGAGCTGTTTTTT.

V and J are TRBV6-5 and TRBJ1-1; 8 bases map to TRBD1. V trimming: 7 bases; J trimming: 9 bases; junction bases outside the gene matches: 13. The V gene's germline CDR1 is MNHEY and CDR2 SVGAGI. This CDR3 comprises 14 residues. CDR3 in amino acids: CASKNRDRTGKAFF. The CDR3 coding sequence is TGTGCCAGCAAAAACCGGGACAGGACCGGCAAAGCTTTCTTT.

This chain connects TRBV7-8 to TRBJ1-1; 7 nucleotides match TRBD1. CDR1 is SGHVS and CDR2 is FQNEAQ in the germline V gene. V lost 11 bases, J lost 7 bases, and 10 bases stayed unmatched. CDR3 length equals 12 residues. The chain's CDR3 is CAGIPGQIEAFF. CDR3 coding DNA: TGTGCCGGAATTCCGGGACAGATTGAAGCTTTCTTT.

The J gene is TRBJ1-1, the V gene TRBV5-6; D is ambiguous. Trimming shortened V by 2 bases and J by 1 base, and 9 bases separated the two germline ends. Germline values: CDR1 SGHDT, CDR2 YYEEEE. The CDR3 consists of 14 residues. CDR3 residues: CASSLLSRNTEAFF. As DNA, the CDR3 is TGTGCCAGCAGCTTACTTTCGAGGAACACTGAAGCTTTCTTT.

This clone was found a few times. CDR3 in amino acids: CATSRAGAAAEAFF. The CDR3 nucleotides are TGTGCCACCAGCAGAGCCGGGGCGGCAGCTGAAGCTTTCTTT. The V and J genes are TRBV15 and TRBJ1-1, with D perhaps TRBD1 (5 bases). Germline V CDR1 and CDR2: LNHNV, YYDKDF (reference sequence). V was pared by 1 base and J by 6 bases, with 12 bases between. The length of the CDR3 is 14 residues.

This clone was counted between two and nine times. The chain couples TRBV2 to TRBJ2-2, with D possibly TRBD1 on 6 matching bases. This CDR3 has 16 residues. V gave up 7 bases and J gave up 2 bases, with 17 bases separating them. The germline V gene has CDR1 SNHLY and CDR2 FYNNEI. The chain's CDR3 is CASKYERTVNTGELFF. The DNA of the CDR3 is TGTGCCAGCAAGTACGAGAGGACAGTAAACACCGGGGAGCTGTTTTTT.

CDR3 region: CASSVGQRERDEQYF. The DNA of the CDR3 is TGTGCCAGCAGCGTAGGTCAGCGGGAGAGGGACGAGCAGTACTTC. This chain joins TRBV9 and TRBJ2-7; TRBD2 matches 8 bases. V was pared by 0 bases and J by 5 bases, with 7 bases of the junction left unmatched. From germline, CDR1 is SGDLS and CDR2 YYNGEE. The CDR3 covers 15 residues.

The chain carries TRBV28 and TRBJ2-5, with D possibly being TRBD1 or TRBD2 (5 bases each). Germline V gene lookup returns CDR1 MDHEN and CDR2 SYDVKM. CDR3 length: 13 amino acids. Trimming shortened V by 5 bases and J by 7 bases, and 14 bases separated the two germline ends. CDR3 sequence reads: CASSKPGTPTQYF. CDR3 DNA: TGTGCCAGCAGTAAACCCGGGACCCCGACCCAGTACTTC.

The rearrangement uses TRBV23-1 and TRBJ2-5; D is undetermined. TRBV23-1 is labeled an ORF, and its function is uncertain. This CDR3 comprises 9 residues. Trimming removed 9 bases from V and 5 bases from J, with 4 bases in between. Written as DNA, the CDR3 is TGCGCCAGGCGGGAGACCCAGTACTTC. Protein sequence: CARRETQYF.

The chain joins TRBV29-1 to TRBJ1-4; tentatively, D is TRBD1 (6 bases). The CDR3 loop spans 13 amino acids. With 6 bases removed from V and 8 bases from J, the gap between germline ends came to 16 bases. Per germline, CDR1 SQVTM and CDR2 ANQGSEA. CDR3 in amino acids: CSVEQGLGEKLFF. CDR3 DNA sequence: TGCAGCGTCGAACAGGGTCTAGGGGAAAAACTGTTTTTT.

The chain joins TRBV5-4 to TRBJ2-1; D perhaps matches TRBD1 (6 bases). V lost 4 bases and J 10 bases, leaving 12 bases between the germline ends. The V gene's germline CDR1 is SGHNT and CDR2 YYREEE (reference sequence). This CDR3 has 12 residues. CDR3 sequence: CASSGEGDEQFF. The CDR3 DNA reads as TGTGCCAGCAGCGGCGAGGGGGACGAGCAGTTCTTC.

CDR3 nucleotides: TGTGCCAGCAGCCAAGAAGGTGGACAGGGTGGAATGAAACTGTTTTTT. It is translated as CASSQEGGQGGMKLFF. The chain carries TRBV4-2 and TRBJ1-4, with TRBD1 identical over 8 bases. After removal of 0 bases from V and 11 bases from J, the junction contained 11 bases not matched to a gene. Germline CDR1 and CDR2: LGHNA and YNFKEQ. The length of the CDR3 is 16 residues.

The J gene is TRBJ2-7, the V gene TRBV10-3; D possibly corresponds to TRBD2 (6 bases). Germline CDR1 reads ENHRY; CDR2 reads SYGVKD. V was trimmed by 4 bases and J by 1 base, leaving 14 bases between them. This CDR3 contains 15 residues. CDR3 nucleotide sequence: TGTGCCATCAGTGCGGGGACTCTTACATCCTACGAGCAGTACTTC. This translates into CAISAGTLTSYEQYF.

This rearrangement joins TRBV5-1 to TRBJ1-4; possible D gene TRBD1, 5 bases. This CDR3 contains 14 residues. The ends were cut back, 3 bases at V and 8 bases at J, with 14 bases in the middle. The germline V gene encodes CDR1 SGHRS and CDR2 YFSETQ. CDR3 residues: CASSSLGDGEKLFF. The CDR3 nucleotides read TGCGCCAGCAGCTCATTGGGGGACGGCGAAAAACTGTTTTTT.

A single count supports this clone. The rearrangement joins TRBV30 to TRBJ1-5; D uncertain. Trimming removed 0 bases at V and 2 bases at J, with 5 bases between. CDR3 size: 13 residues. Germline loops: CDR1 GTSNPN, CDR2 SVGIG (reference sequence). CDR3 bases: TGTGCCTGGAGTGTTGACGGCAATCAGCCCCAGCATTTT. It translates to CAWSVDGNQPQHF.

This sequence joins TRBV15 and TRBJ2-2, with D perhaps matching TRBD1 (6 bases). The germline CDR1 and CDR2 sequences are LNHNV and YYDKDF (reference sequence). This CDR3 has 16 amino acids. V was pared by 0 bases and J by 1 base, with 9 bases between. The DNA of the CDR3 is TGTGCCACCAGCAGAGAGGACAGTCTGAACACCGGGGAGCTGTTTTTT. As protein: CATSREDSLNTGELFF.

This sequence joins TRBV7-9 and TRBJ2-3, with D perhaps TRBD1 or TRBD2 (5 bases each). CDR3 size: 12 residues. Trimming cost V 4 bases and J 11 bases, with 13 bases left between them. The germline CDR1 and CDR2 sequences are SEHNR and FQNEAQ (reference sequence). DNA for the CDR3: TGTGCCAGCAGCTCCTTGGGGGTCTTGCAGTATTTT. This translates into CASSSLGVLQYF.